Below, 17 T cell receptor beta chains from the same sample are listed, as sequenced in a study of CD8 T cells in Susac syndrome. cDNA came from approximately 0.5 to 1 ug RNA primed by random hexamers. Using its own MiXCR run on the immunoSEQ multiplex PCR reads, TCRdb lists one record per CDR3 protein. The sample lists under 200,000 distinct CDR3 sequences, 90% to 95% occurring once. The sample taken for sequencing was CD4+ T cells from PBMCs. These receptors originate from a human donor in good health.

The genes are TRBV29-1 and TRBJ2-1; D is tentatively TRBD1 or TRBD2 (5 bases each). The V and J ends lost 7 bases and 0 bases respectively, with 16 bases between them. The CDR3 loop spans 15 amino acids. The germline V gene has CDR1 SQVTM and CDR2 ANQGSEA. The CDR3 DNA reads TGCAGCGCTCTCGAACCGGGGCTCTCCTACAATGAGCAGTTCTTC. Translation gives CSALEPGLSYNEQFF.

The chain combines TRBV29-1 with TRBJ1-1, with D tentatively TRBD1 (5 bases). The V and J ends lost 7 bases and 9 bases respectively, with 24 bases between them. Germline V gives CDR1 SQVTM, CDR2 ANQGSEA. The CDR3 has 14 amino acids. CDR3 nucleotides: TGCAGCGCTGTACCTGGGGGTTGGCAGGGAAAAGCTTTCTTT. Its translation: CSAVPGGWQGKAFF.

CDR3 DNA: TGCGCCAGCAGCTCGGACAGCAGCTCCTACAATGAGCAGTTCTTC. Its translation is CASSSDSSSYNEQFF. The chain recombines TRBV5-1 with TRBJ2-1; D possibly corresponds to TRBD1 (6 bases). Germline V gene sequence: CDR1 SGHRS, CDR2 YFSETQ. CDR3 size: 15 residues. V gave up 3 bases and J gave up 0 bases, with 10 bases separating them.

This chain connects TRBV20-1 to TRBJ1-6; no clear D gene. From germline, CDR1 is DFQATT and CDR2 SNEGSKA (reference sequence). The V end lost 0 bases, the J end lost 5 bases, and 14 bases lay between the germline ends. The length of the CDR3 is 16 residues. The CDR3 is CSARDRWGLDNSPLHF. The CDR3 DNA is TGCAGTGCTAGAGATAGGTGGGGTCTCGATAATTCACCCCTCCACTTT.

The rearrangement links TRBV6-1 to TRBJ1-2; 11 bases are shared with TRBD1. The V and J ends lost 6 bases and 7 bases, in that order; junction bases with no gene match: 4. This CDR3 region has 13 residues. From germline, CDR1 is MNHNS and CDR2 SASEGT. The CDR3 DNA follows: TGTGCCAGCAGCGGACAGGGGGCCGGTGGCTACACCTTC. Protein: CASSGQGAGGYTF.

V usage is TRBV6-2 or TRBV6-3 and J usage is TRBJ2-1, with a tentative D call TRBD1 (5 bases). CDR3 size: 14 residues. The germline V gene has CDR1 MNHEY and CDR2 SVGEGT. Trimming shortened V by 10 bases and J by 1 base, and 14 bases separated the two germline ends. CDR3 bases: TGTGCCACCGAAGACAGCCGGTCCTACAATGAGCAGTTCTTC. Amino acid sequence: CATEDSRSYNEQFF.

The chain couples TRBV4-2 to TRBJ1-2, with 7 bases matching TRBD1. The CDR3 has 15 amino acids. V lost 1 base and J lost 4; bases outside the gene matches: 6. CDR1 is LGHNA and CDR2 is YNFKEQ in the germline V gene. This CDR3 reads CASSQVQGESYGYTF. The CDR3 DNA reads as TGTGCCAGCAGCCAAGTCCAGGGGGAGAGCTATGGCTACACCTTC.

The V and J genes are TRBV29-1 and TRBJ1-3; 8 bases map to TRBD1. The CDR3 sequence is 13 residues long. J lost 6 bases, V lost 4 bases, and 5 bases had no gene match. Germline-derived CDR1 and CDR2 are SQVTM and ANQGSEA. The CDR3 nucleotides read TGCAGCGTTGGAAACAGGGGGGAAAACACCATATATTTT. This translates into CSVGNRGENTIYF.

V is TRBV3-1 and J is TRBJ2-1; D unclear. V shed 1 base and J shed 7 bases, with 11 bases lying between them. Germline V gives CDR1 LGHDT, CDR2 YNNKEL (reference sequence). This CDR3 region has 14 residues. The CDR3 DNA follows: TGTGCCAGCAGCCAAGGAGCTGGGCGTAATGAGCAGTTCTTC. It yields the protein CASSQGAGRNEQFF.

This clonotype is a singleton in its sample. J is TRBJ1-5 and V is TRBV12-3 or TRBV12-4; D remains unclear. CDR3 size: 15 residues. Trimming cost V 6 bases and J 2 bases, with 14 bases left between them. The CDR3 DNA follows: TGTGCCAGCAGAGCCCCCGGTGAGCGCAATCAGCCCCAGCATTTT. Its translation: CASRAPGERNQPQHF.

This chain uses TRBV5-4 with TRBJ2-5; 9 bases map to TRBD2. Germline-derived CDR1 and CDR2 are SGHNT and YYREEE (reference sequence). Unmatched junction bases numbered 11, after V lost 3 bases and J lost 5 bases. The CDR3 is 16 residues long. The CDR3 nucleotides are TGTGCCAGCAGCTCAGCGGGGGGTAGGGGCCGGGAGACCCAGTACTTC. Protein: CASSSAGGRGRETQYF. Complete variable domain (other parts from reference TRBV5-4 and TRBJ2-5): ETGVTQSPTHLIKTRGQQVTLRCSSQSGHNTVSWYQQALGQGPQFIFQYYREEENGRGNFPPRFSGLQFPNYSSELNVNALELDDSALYLCASSSAGGRGRETQYFGPGTRLLVL.

This chain connects TRBV7-2 to TRBJ2-3, with D unclear. V was shortened by 6 bases and J by 4 bases, with 8 bases between the two germline ends. Germline-derived CDR1 and CDR2 are SGHTA and FQGNSA. The CDR3 extends over 12 amino acids. The chain's CDR3 is CASSRRPDTQYF. CDR3 in DNA: TGTGCCAGCAGTCGCAGGCCAGATACGCAGTATTTT.

The chain links TRBV12-3 or TRBV12-4 to TRBJ1-2; D gene unclear. With 4 bases removed from V and 4 bases from J, the gap between germline ends came to 4 bases. CDR3 length: 11 residues. CDR3 region: CASSSIYGYTF. The CDR3 nucleotides read TGTGCCAGCAGTTCGATCTATGGCTACACCTTC.

The chain links TRBV28 to TRBJ2-7, with D maybe TRBD1 (5 bases). CDR3 length: 15 residues. From germline, CDR1 is MDHEN and CDR2 SYDVKM. V was trimmed by 6 bases and J by 3 bases, leaving 18 bases between them. CDR3 protein: CASSPGGASRYEQYF. Here the CDR3 DNA reads TGTGCCAGCAGCCCGGGTGGGGCATCGCGCTACGAGCAGTACTTC.

This clonotype was detected only a few times. The CDR3 DNA sequence: TGTGCCAGCAGCCAAGATCCGGGATATGGCTACACCTTC. This gives the protein CASSQDPGYGYTF. The chain is built from TRBV3-1 and TRBJ1-2; D gene uncertain. The CDR3 consists of 13 residues. CDR1 is LGHDT and CDR2 is YNNKEL in the germline V gene (reference sequence). V shed 0 bases and J shed 5 bases, with 7 bases lying between them.

The rearrangement uses TRBV7-2 and TRBJ2-7, with D unclear. CDR3 length: 16 amino acids. In germline, CDR1 is SGHTA, CDR2 FQGNSA. The V end was cut by 1 base, the J end by 2 bases, with 15 bases between. The CDR3 is CASSLGSGYNPYEQYF. CDR3 in DNA: TGTGCCAGCAGCTTAGGGTCAGGCTATAACCCCTACGAGCAGTACTTC.

The chain recombines TRBV2 with TRBJ2-7; 8 bases are shared with TRBD1. The length of the CDR3 is 14 residues. Germline CDR1 SNHLY, CDR2 FYNNEI. V dropped 3 bases and J dropped 5; count of bases not matched to a gene: 6. DNA for the CDR3: TGTGCCAGCAGTGAGCGACAGGGGTTCCACGAGCAGTACTTC. It yields the protein CASSERQGFHEQYF.